The clone carrying this TCR beta chain was recorded once. The V end lost 2 bases, the J end lost 8 bases, and 13 bases lay between the germline ends. There are 14 residues in the CDR3. CDR1 is LNHDA and CDR2 is SQIVND in the germline V gene (reference sequence). These data belong to a study of control samples from healthy donors and cancer patients. Assay: immunoSEQ multiplex PCR; the TCRdb copy retains only in-frame clones and omits some. Of about 120,000 clones listed, 80% to 95% are singletons. This chain connects TRBV19 to TRBJ1-5, with D possibly TRBD1 on 5 matching bases. Sequencing was carried out using blood. This receptor was identified in a woman aged 18 to 35 in good health. The CDR3 DNA follows: TGTGCCAGTAGTATACCGGCCAGGGTAAAGCCCCAGCATTTT. Translated: CASSIPARVKPQHF.